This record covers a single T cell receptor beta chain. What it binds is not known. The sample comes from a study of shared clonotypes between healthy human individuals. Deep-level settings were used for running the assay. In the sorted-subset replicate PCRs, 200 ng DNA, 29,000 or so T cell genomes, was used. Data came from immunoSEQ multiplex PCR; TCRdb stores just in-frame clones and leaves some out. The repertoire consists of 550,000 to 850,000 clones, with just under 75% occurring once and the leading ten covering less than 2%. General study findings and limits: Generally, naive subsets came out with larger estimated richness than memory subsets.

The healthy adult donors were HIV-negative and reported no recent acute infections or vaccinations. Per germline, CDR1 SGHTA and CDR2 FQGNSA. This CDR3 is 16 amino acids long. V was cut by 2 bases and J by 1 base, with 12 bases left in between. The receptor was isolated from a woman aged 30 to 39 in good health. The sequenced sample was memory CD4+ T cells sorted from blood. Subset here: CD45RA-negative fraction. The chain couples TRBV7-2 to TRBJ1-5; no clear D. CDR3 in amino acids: CASSLSLGMSNQPQHF. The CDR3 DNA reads TGTGCCAGCAGCTTATCTCTGGGGATGAGCAATCAGCCCCAGCATTTT. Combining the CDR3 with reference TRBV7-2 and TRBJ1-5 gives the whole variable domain GAGVSQSPSNKVTEKGKDVELRCDPISGHTALYWYRQSLGQGLEFLIYFQGNSAPDKSGLPSDRFSAERTGGSVSTLTIQRTQQEDSAVYLCASSLSLGMSNQPQHFGDGTRLSIL.